These 29 T cell receptor beta chains were all obtained from the same sample, sequenced in a study of shared clonotypes between healthy human individuals. CD45RO-negative CD8 cells positively selected for CCR7 made up the naive population, which excluded terminally differentiated effector memory CD45RA+ cells. Produced via immunoSEQ multiplex PCR; TCRdb's table is partial and in-frame only. The sample consists of about 800,000 clones, just over 95% of them appearing once. Sequenced: naive CD8+ T cells sorted from blood. All receptors derive from a man aged 30 to 45 in good health.

The genes are TRBV7-9 and TRBJ1-5, with D unclear. The germline gives CDR1 SEHNR, CDR2 FQNEAQ (reference sequence). The V gene lost 5 bases and the J gene lost 2 bases, with 13 bases spanning the gap. The CDR3 runs 15 residues. The CDR3 DNA reads as TGTGCCAGCAGCCCCCGGGAGGGCGGCAATCAGCCCCAGCATTTT. As protein: CASSPREGGNQPQHF.

This chain joins TRBV7-7 and TRBJ2-2; D is unresolved. V dropped 6 bases and J dropped 1 base, with 3 bases sitting between them. Germline-derived CDR1 and CDR2 are SSHAT and FNYEAQ (reference sequence). The CDR3 spans 12 residues. The CDR3 region is CASRENTGELFF. The CDR3 nucleotides are TGTGCCAGCAGAGAGAACACCGGGGAGCTGTTTTTT.

The chain joins TRBV9 to TRBJ1-3; no clear D gene. The CDR3 runs to 15 residues. The V end was cut by 3 bases, the J end by 6 bases, with 16 bases between. Germline assignment: CDR1 SGDLS and CDR2 YYNGEE. The CDR3 DNA reads TGTGCCAGCAGCGAAGGGAAAGGGTCGGCAAACACCATATATTTT. As protein: CASSEGKGSANTIYF.

The V and J genes are TRBV5-5 and TRBJ1-1, with a tentative D call TRBD1 (6 bases). The CDR3 loop spans 12 amino acids. The V end was cut by 6 bases, the J end by 4 bases, with 10 bases between. The germline V gene encodes CDR1 SGHKS and CDR2 YYEKEE (reference sequence). CDR3 DNA sequence: TGTGCCAGCACCGTAGGGGGCACTGAAGCTTTCTTT. It encodes CASTVGGTEAFF.

This chain joins TRBV27 and TRBJ1-4; 8 nucleotides line up with TRBD1. The V gene's germline CDR1 is MNHEY and CDR2 SMNVEV (reference sequence). V trimming: 3 bases; J trimming: 3 bases; junction bases outside the gene matches: 3. The length of the CDR3 is 15 residues. CDR3 coding DNA: TGTGCCAGCAGTTTGCAGGGGGCTGCTAATGAAAAACTGTTTTTT. Amino acid sequence: CASSLQGAANEKLFF.

The chain uses TRBV11-3 and TRBJ2-7, with 12 positions matching TRBD2. Germline CDR1 reads SGHNT; CDR2 reads YENEEA. With V trimmed by 3 bases and J by 6 bases, 6 bases remained unmatched. This CDR3 has 15 amino acids. The CDR3 loop is CASSFRTSGILEQYF. The CDR3 DNA reads TGTGCCAGCAGCTTTCGGACTAGCGGGATCCTCGAGCAGTACTTC.

The gene calls are TRBV28 and TRBJ1-5, with D perhaps TRBD1 (6 bases). CDR3 length: 16 amino acids. Trimming pared 8 bases from V and 1 base from J, leaving 18 bases between. CDR1 and CDR2 (germline): MDHEN, SYDVKM. CDR3 in DNA: TGTGCCAGCGTGGGGGCGGGACGACTGAGCAATCAGCCCCAGCATTTT. Protein product: CASVGAGRLSNQPQHF.

The chain joins TRBV29-1 to TRBJ2-5; D may be TRBD1 (6 bases). With 1 base removed from V and 5 bases from J, the gap between germline ends came to 20 bases. Germline-derived CDR1 and CDR2 are SQVTM and ANQGSEA. The CDR3 is 16 residues long. The CDR3: CSVEVRQGSVYETQYF. CDR3 sequence (DNA): TGCAGCGTTGAAGTGCGGCAGGGGAGCGTCTACGAGACCCAGTACTTC.

The J gene is TRBJ2-3, the V gene TRBV9; no firm D call. V lost 3 bases, J lost 3 bases, and 8 bases lay in between. This CDR3 is built from 13 residues. Germline values: CDR1 SGDLS, CDR2 YYNGEE. The CDR3 nucleotides are TGTGCCAGCAGCGACTATTTGACAGATACGCAGTATTTT. Translation gives CASSDYLTDTQYF.

The chain employs TRBV14 and TRBJ2-1; possible D gene TRBD2, 5 bases. The CDR3 extends over 19 amino acids. Germline lookup yields CDR1 SGHDN and CDR2 FVKESK. V was pared by 0 bases and J by 2 bases, with 20 bases between. The CDR3 nucleotides are TGTGCCAGCAGCCAAGAGGCGGGCTTTTCTACTATTCCCTACAATGAGCAGTTCTTC. As protein: CASSQEAGFSTIPYNEQFF. Full variable domain (rest looked up from reference TRBV14 and TRBJ2-1): EAGVTQFPSHSVIEKGQTVTLRCDPISGHDNLYWYRRVMGKEIKFLLHFVKESKQDESGMPNNRFLAERTGGTYSTLKVQPAELEDSGVYFCASSQEAGFSTIPYNEQFFGPGTRLTVL.

V and J are TRBV27 and TRBJ1-1, with TRBD1 identical over 7 bases. Germline values: CDR1 MNHEY, CDR2 SMNVEV (reference sequence). The CDR3 is 14 residues long. V lost 7 bases to trimming and J lost 4 bases; unmatched junction nucleotides: 9. CDR3 in amino acids: CASNSQGYSTEAFF. In DNA, the CDR3 is TGTGCCAGCAACTCACAGGGGTATAGCACTGAAGCTTTCTTT.

The chain is built from TRBV6-9 and TRBJ1-2, with TRBD1 matching 8 bases. J was trimmed by 3 bases and V by 3 bases; bases with no gene match: 3. This CDR3 has 14 amino acids. The germline V gene encodes CDR1 MNHGY and CDR2 SVAAGI. CDR3 loop: CASSYGTGDYGYTF. DNA for the CDR3: TGTGCCAGCAGTTACGGGACAGGAGACTATGGCTACACCTTC.

This clone was recorded once. V usage is TRBV27 and J usage is TRBJ2-7; TRBD2 might be the D (6 bases). The CDR3 has 17 amino acids. Trimming cost V 1 base and J 5 bases, with 21 bases left between them. The V gene's germline CDR1 is MNHEY and CDR2 SMNVEV (reference sequence). The CDR3 reads CASSLYVGRLVSHEQYF. The CDR3 nucleotides are TGTGCCAGCAGTTTATACGTCGGGCGACTAGTGTCCCACGAGCAGTACTTC.

The CDR3 region is CASSPQGAMAQPQHF. In DNA form, the CDR3 reads TGCGCCAGCAGCCCACAGGGGGCGATGGCTCAGCCCCAGCATTTT. V usage is TRBV4-1 and J usage is TRBJ1-5, with TRBD1 matching over 9 bases. The V gene's germline CDR1 is MGHRA and CDR2 YSYEKL. CDR3 length: 15 residues. After removal of 4 bases from V and 6 bases from J, the junction contained 7 bases not matched to a gene.

The CDR3 here is CASSFTRPRVEQYF. The CDR3 DNA reads as TGTGCCAGCAGCTTCACGAGACCCCGTGTCGAGCAGTACTTC. V gene TRBV11-2 combines with J gene TRBJ2-7; D uncertain. CDR1 is SGHAT and CDR2 is FQNNGV in the germline V gene. The CDR3 consists of 14 residues. Trimming pared 3 bases from V and 6 bases from J, leaving 15 bases between.

This chain links TRBV29-1 with TRBJ2-7; 9 bases map to TRBD1. The V segment lost 5 bases and the J segment 5 bases; nucleotides outside the gene matches: 16. The CDR3 consists of 16 residues. The germline gives CDR1 SQVTM, CDR2 ANQGSEA. The CDR3 loop is CSVYSSLLGQGHEQYF. CDR3 bases: TGCAGCGTTTATTCGTCGTTATTAGGACAGGGGCACGAGCAGTACTTC.

The V and J genes are TRBV7-2 and TRBJ2-3; tentatively, D is TRBD1 (6 bases). Trimming took off 1 base at V and 4 bases at J, with 18 bases between the two ends. This CDR3 comprises 17 residues. Germline V CDR1 and CDR2: SGHTA, FQGNSA. CDR3 residues: CASSLDRVDSLSDTQYF. CDR3 nucleotide sequence: TGTGCCAGCAGCTTAGATCGTGTGGACAGCCTCTCAGATACGCAGTATTTT.

The genes are TRBV5-1 and TRBJ2-1, with D hard to call. The CDR3 contains 16 residues. The V gene lost 0 bases and the J gene lost 0 bases, with 10 bases spanning the gap. Germline assignment: CDR1 SGHRS and CDR2 YFSETQ. Written as DNA, the CDR3 is TGCGCCAGCAGCTTGGAACCAGGACCCTCCTACAATGAGCAGTTCTTC. This codes for CASSLEPGPSYNEQFF.

DNA of the CDR3: TGTGCCAGCAGTTGGGGACTAGCGGGCTCCTACGAGCAGTACTTC. It encodes CASSWGLAGSYEQYF. This chain uses TRBV27 with TRBJ2-7; 12 bases fit TRBD2. Per germline, CDR1 MNHEY and CDR2 SMNVEV (reference sequence). The CDR3 sequence is 15 residues long. Trimming cost V 4 bases and J 0 bases; bases outside gene matches: 1.

This clone was found once. J is TRBJ2-7 and V is TRBV29-1; D ambiguous. This CDR3 contains 14 residues. Trimming shortened V by 7 bases and J by 3 bases, and 19 bases separated the two germline ends. Looked up from germline, CDR1 is SQVTM and CDR2 is ANQGSEA. The CDR3 coding sequence is TGCAGCGCCGAGCCTATGGGGAAGAACTACGAGCAGTACTTC. It yields the protein CSAEPMGKNYEQYF.

CDR3 nucleotides: TGTGCCACCAGACAGACACTAGTCTACGAGCAGTACTTC. Translation: CATRQTLVYEQYF. This chain connects TRBV6-5 to TRBJ2-7; perhaps D is TRBD1 or TRBD2 (5 bases each). The germline V gene encodes CDR1 MNHEY and CDR2 SVGAGI. The CDR3 has 13 residues. The V gene lost 10 bases and the J gene lost 3 bases, with 16 bases spanning the gap.

The chain joins TRBV27 to TRBJ2-7, with unresolved D. This CDR3 is built from 12 residues. V lost 5 bases to trimming and J lost 7 bases, with 12 bases between them. In germline, CDR1 is MNHEY, CDR2 SMNVEV (reference sequence). CDR3 DNA sequence: TGTGCCAGCAGTAGGCCCGAACGGGAGCAGTACTTC. This codes for CASSRPEREQYF.

The chain is built from TRBV4-3 and TRBJ1-4; perhaps TRBD1 as D (5 bases). Trimming left V 0 bases short and J 2 bases short, with 13 bases between. Germline CDR1 is LGHNA and CDR2 is YSLEER. CDR3 length equals 17 residues. The CDR3 region has the DNA TGCGCCAGCAGCCAAGATTTCGGCGGGGGGACTAATGAAAAACTGTTTTTT. This codes for CASSQDFGGGTNEKLFF.

The rearrangement joins TRBV7-9 to TRBJ2-3; 10 positions agree with TRBD2. The length of the CDR3 is 19 residues. Germline loops: CDR1 SEHNR, CDR2 FQNEAQ (reference sequence). The V gene end was trimmed by 3 bases and the J gene end by 0 bases; junction bases not matched to a gene: 12. Written as DNA, the CDR3 is TGTGCCAGCAGCTTCCCTGACCAGCGGGAGGGCCTGAGCACAGATACGCAGTATTTT. Encoded protein: CASSFPDQREGLSTDTQYF.

This rearrangement joins TRBV27 to TRBJ2-5; no reliable D call. The germline V gene has CDR1 MNHEY and CDR2 SMNVEV (reference sequence). The CDR3 has 14 residues. V gave up 6 bases and J gave up 3 bases, with 14 bases separating them. For the CDR3, the DNA is TGTGCCAGCAGCGAGATCGGACGGGAAGAGACCCAGTACTTC. Translated, it gives CASSEIGREETQYF.

This clone showed up just once. The chain uses TRBV5-1 and TRBJ1-4; D is unresolved. Trimming removed 1 base at V and 4 bases at J, with 11 bases between. Looked up from germline, CDR1 is SGHRS and CDR2 is YFSETQ. The CDR3 loop spans 15 amino acids. The CDR3 bases are TGCGCCAGCAGCTTGTACGATCGGGGTAATGAAAAACTGTTTTTT. Translation: CASSLYDRGNEKLFF. The full variable domain, rest sourced from reference TRBV5-1 and TRBJ1-4, is KAGVTQTPRYLIKTRGQQVTLSCSPISGHRSVSWYQQTPGQGLQFLFEYFSETQRNKGNFPGRFSGRQFSNSRSEMNVSTLELGDSALYLCASSLYDRGNEKLFFGSGTQLSVL.

This sequence joins TRBV12-5 and TRBJ2-1; 8 bases are shared with TRBD1. Per germline, CDR1 LGHNT and CDR2 FRNRAP. The CDR3 runs 16 residues. V was pared by 5 bases and J by 4 bases, with 10 bases of the junction left unmatched. The CDR3 nucleotides are TGTGCTAGTGGTGACGAGGGACAGGACTTATACAATGAGCAGTTCTTC. Translation: CASGDEGQDLYNEQFF.

This chain connects TRBV28 to TRBJ2-7, with D perhaps being TRBD1 or TRBD2 (5 bases each). Germline assignment: CDR1 MDHEN and CDR2 SYDVKM. V was trimmed by 7 bases and J by 5 bases, leaving 21 bases between them. The length of the CDR3 is 15 residues. CDR3 DNA: TGTGCCAGCATTGGGGGTTCGGTGACAGCCGACGAGCAGTACTTC. Translating gives CASIGGSVTADEQYF.

Of note for this clone: Other nucleotide sequences from this sample produce the same CDR3. The J gene is TRBJ1-1, the V gene TRBV27, with D unresolved. The CDR3 runs to 13 residues. V lost 0 bases, J lost 5 bases, and 7 bases lay in between. Looked up from germline, CDR1 is MNHEY and CDR2 is SMNVEV (reference sequence). CDR3 protein: CASSLSRRTEAFF. The CDR3 coding sequence is TGTGCCAGCAGTTTATCGAGAAGGACTGAAGCTTTCTTT.